The 4 T cell receptor beta chains below come from one sample, sequenced in a study of T cell responses to AZD1222 COVID-19 vaccine. Some clones are missing from TCRdb's copy, which holds only in-frame ones; the method was immunoSEQ multiplex PCR. Counted here are nearly 110,000 clones, about 90% occurring once; the ten biggest clones make up about 8.1%. The sample in question was peripheral blood, obtained 28 days after the second AZD1222 dose. The origin of the receptors is an adult who received the AZD1222 COVID-19 vaccine.

The chain recombines TRBV19 with TRBJ2-7; D call uncertain. The CDR3 spans 14 residues. Trimming stripped 2 bases from V and 2 bases from J, with 10 bases between. The germline V gene has CDR1 LNHDA and CDR2 SQIVND (reference sequence). The CDR3 sequence is CASSIKGSTYEQYF. CDR3 nucleotide sequence: TGTGCCAGTAGTATAAAGGGTTCCACCTACGAGCAGTACTTC.

The V call is TRBV14, the J call TRBJ1-2; D is unresolved. The CDR3 loop spans 15 amino acids. CDR1 and CDR2 from the germline V gene are SGHDN and FVKESK. Trimming stripped 0 bases from V and 2 bases from J, with 10 bases between. The CDR3 DNA reads as TGTGCCAGCAGCCAAGATCGAAACAGAAACTATGGCTACACCTTC. This gives the protein CASSQDRNRNYGYTF.

The chain recombines TRBV18 with TRBJ1-1; 9 bases are shared with TRBD1. Germline lookup yields CDR1 KGHSH and CDR2 LQKENI. Losses at the gene ends were 6 bases for V and 6 bases for J; bases not matched to a gene: 5. CDR3 length: 13 amino acids. Here the CDR3 reads CASSTGTGPEAFF. DNA for the CDR3: TGTGCCAGCTCGACCGGGACAGGGCCTGAAGCTTTCTTT.

This chain uses TRBV11-2 with TRBJ2-4; 8 bases are shared with TRBD1. The length of the CDR3 is 17 residues. Germline CDR1 is SGHAT and CDR2 is FQNNGV. The ends lost 5 bases at V and 6 bases at J; junction bases unmatched: 15. The CDR3 DNA sequence: TGTGCCAGCAGCCCCAGCGGTGGACAGGGTAGATTAAACATTCAGTACTTC. This gives the protein CASSPSGGQGRLNIQYF.